Shown below are 16 T cell receptor beta chains from a single sample sequenced in a study of T cell responses to AZD1222 COVID-19 vaccine. Sequencing used immunoSEQ multiplex PCR; TCRdb keeps in-frame clones, though not all of them. The data contain about 130,000 clones, over 85% of them seen just once; the ten biggest clones take up 1.1%. Material: peripheral blood, obtained 28 days after the second AZD1222 dose. These TCRs come from an adult who received the AZD1222 COVID-19 vaccine.

The CDR3 is CATTPRRDEQFF. The DNA for the CDR3 is TGTGCCACCACTCCTCGGCGGGATGAGCAGTTCTTC. The chain joins TRBV28 to TRBJ2-1; tentatively, D is TRBD2 (5 bases). Looked up from germline, CDR1 is MDHEN and CDR2 is SYDVKM. The CDR3 runs 12 residues. V was trimmed by 10 bases and J by 8 bases, leaving 15 bases between them.

This rearrangement joins TRBV6-6 to TRBJ2-3; D possibly corresponds to TRBD2 (6 bases). Germline CDR1 MNHNY, CDR2 SVGAGI (reference sequence). The V and J ends lost 6 bases and 4 bases respectively, with 14 bases between them. This CDR3 is 14 amino acids long. The CDR3 DNA sequence: TGTGCCAGCAGAGATCGGGACTTCGCAGATACGCAGTATTTT. This codes for CASRDRDFADTQYF.

The chain has TRBV18 and TRBJ1-2; a possible D gene is TRBD1 (6 bases). CDR1 is KGHSH, CDR2 LQKENI, per germline. The CDR3 totals 16 residues. Between the trimmed V and J ends, which lost 3 bases and 0 bases, there was a span of 14 bases. CDR3 region: CASSPGQRGSNYGYTF. Written as DNA, the CDR3 is TGTGCCAGCTCACCCGGACAGAGGGGTTCTAACTATGGCTACACCTTC.

The CDR3 reads CASSEAVVTEAFF. In DNA, the CDR3 is TGTGCCAGCAGTGAAGCCGTCGTCACTGAAGCTTTCTTT. The gene calls are TRBV6-1 and TRBJ1-1; no reliable D call. The length of the CDR3 is 13 residues. The germline gives CDR1 MNHNS, CDR2 SASEGT. Trimming left V 0 bases short and J 4 bases short, with 6 bases between.

This chain joins TRBV7-2 and TRBJ1-4; no firm D call. The germline CDR1 and CDR2 sequences are SGHTA and FQGNSA. The CDR3 contains 15 residues. V was cut by 5 bases and J by 0 bases, with 10 bases left in between. This CDR3 is CASSIYYPTNEKLFF. As DNA, the CDR3 is TGTGCCAGCAGCATTTATTATCCAACTAATGAAAAACTGTTTTTT. The variable domain in full, with the rest retrieved from reference TRBV7-2 and TRBJ1-4, is GAGVSQSPSNKVTEKGKDVELRCDPISGHTALYWYRQSLGQGLEFLIYFQGNSAPDKSGLPSDRFSAERTGGSVSTLTIQRTQQEDSAVYLCASSIYYPTNEKLFFGSGTQLSVL.

J is TRBJ1-2 and V is TRBV27, with 7 bases identical to TRBD1. The germline V gene encodes CDR1 MNHEY and CDR2 SMNVEV (reference sequence). V gave up 5 bases and J gave up 4 bases; unmatched junction bases: 7. The CDR3 length is 14 residues. This chain's CDR3 is CASSPRQGGYGYTF. The CDR3 nucleotides read TGTGCCAGCAGTCCGAGACAGGGAGGCTATGGCTACACCTTC.

The V call is TRBV19, the J call TRBJ1-5, with 7 bases lining up with TRBD1. J was trimmed by 6 bases and V by 5 bases; bases with no gene match: 7. The CDR3 length is 14 residues. Germline values: CDR1 LNHDA, CDR2 SQIVND (reference sequence). CDR3 DNA sequence: TGTGCCAGTAGTCCAGACAGGGTGGCTCAGCCCCAGCATTTT. Translated: CASSPDRVAQPQHF.

V usage is TRBV11-2 and J usage is TRBJ2-7; TRBD2 matches at 13 bases. The CDR3 sequence is 18 residues long. CDR1 and CDR2 (germline): SGHAT, FQNNGV. With V trimmed by 5 bases and J by 0 bases, 10 bases remained unmatched. CDR3 protein: CASSVGLAGVVASYEQYF. In DNA, the CDR3 is TGTGCCAGCAGCGTCGGACTAGCGGGAGTGGTAGCCTCCTACGAGCAGTACTTC.

The chain links TRBV27 to TRBJ1-1; D perhaps matches TRBD1 (5 bases). With 1 base removed from V and 0 bases from J, the gap between germline ends came to 6 bases. There are 14 residues in the CDR3. Germline V lookup: CDR1 MNHEY, CDR2 SMNVEV (reference sequence). The CDR3 DNA reads as TGTGCCAGCAGTTTATACAGGCTGAACACTGAAGCTTTCTTT. It encodes CASSLYRLNTEAFF.

The V gene is TRBV20-1, the J gene TRBJ1-6; TRBD1 matches 7 bases. Per the germline V gene, CDR1 is DFQATT and CDR2 is SNEGSKA (reference sequence). J gave up 5 bases and V 3 bases, and 4 bases lay outside the gene matches. CDR3 size: 14 residues. The CDR3 is CSASPTGDNSPLHF. Written as DNA, the CDR3 is TGCAGTGCTAGTCCTACAGGGGATAATTCACCCCTCCACTTT.

The chain is built from TRBV6-5 and TRBJ2-5; 7 bases match TRBD2. The germline V gene encodes CDR1 MNHEY and CDR2 SVGAGI. This CDR3 region has 13 residues. V dropped 6 bases and J dropped 1; count of bases not matched to a gene: 2. As DNA, the CDR3 is TGTGCCAGCAGACGGACTAGCCAAGAGACCCAGTACTTC. Protein sequence: CASRRTSQETQYF.

The chain has TRBV19 and TRBJ2-7, with D possibly TRBD2 on 6 matching bases. The CDR3 totals 13 residues. Germline values: CDR1 LNHDA, CDR2 SQIVND (reference sequence). V lost 5 bases and J 9 bases, leaving 17 bases between the germline ends. The DNA for the CDR3 is TGTGCCAGTAGTGCCAGCTCGTACGGGGGGCAGTACTTC. Protein sequence: CASSASSYGGQYF.

This sequence joins TRBV7-2 and TRBJ2-7, with D tentatively TRBD2 (5 bases). With 1 base removed from V and 0 bases from J, the gap between germline ends came to 10 bases. The germline CDR1 and CDR2 sequences are SGHTA and FQGNSA. This CDR3 has 15 amino acids. The CDR3 DNA reads TGTGCCAGCAGCTTAGTACCGGGGAGCTCCTACGAGCAGTACTTC. Translation gives CASSLVPGSSYEQYF. The full variable domain, completed using reference TRBV7-2 and TRBJ2-7, is GAGVSQSPSNKVTEKGKDVELRCDPISGHTALYWYRQSLGQGLEFLIYFQGNSAPDKSGLPSDRFSAERTGGSVSTLTIQRTQQEDSAVYLCASSLVPGSSYEQYFGPGTRLTVT.

J is TRBJ1-6 and V is TRBV9; D call uncertain. Trimming stripped 3 bases from V and 6 bases from J, with 10 bases between. Germline V lookup: CDR1 SGDLS, CDR2 YYNGEE. The CDR3 has 14 residues. The CDR3 loop reads CASSASLANSPLHF. For the CDR3, the DNA is TGTGCCAGCAGCGCCTCATTGGCTAATTCACCCCTCCACTTT.

The genes are TRBV7-9 and TRBJ2-5; perhaps TRBD1 as D (5 bases). Trimming cost V 6 bases and J 4 bases, with 18 bases left between them. Germline assignment: CDR1 SEHNR and CDR2 FQNEAQ (reference sequence). The length of the CDR3 is 15 residues. The CDR3 coding sequence is TGTGCCAGCAGTGCAGGCCGGGCCCAGGGAGAGACCCAGTACTTC. Its translation is CASSAGRAQGETQYF.

The J gene is TRBJ2-3, the V gene TRBV5-1, with TRBD2 matching 13 bases. The ends lost 7 bases at V and 5 bases at J; junction bases unmatched: 7. The length of the CDR3 is 15 residues. Looked up from germline, CDR1 is SGHRS and CDR2 is YFSETQ. In DNA, the CDR3 is TGCGCCAGCGGATCCGGGACTAGCGGGAAAGATACGCAGTATTTT. It encodes CASGSGTSGKDTQYF.